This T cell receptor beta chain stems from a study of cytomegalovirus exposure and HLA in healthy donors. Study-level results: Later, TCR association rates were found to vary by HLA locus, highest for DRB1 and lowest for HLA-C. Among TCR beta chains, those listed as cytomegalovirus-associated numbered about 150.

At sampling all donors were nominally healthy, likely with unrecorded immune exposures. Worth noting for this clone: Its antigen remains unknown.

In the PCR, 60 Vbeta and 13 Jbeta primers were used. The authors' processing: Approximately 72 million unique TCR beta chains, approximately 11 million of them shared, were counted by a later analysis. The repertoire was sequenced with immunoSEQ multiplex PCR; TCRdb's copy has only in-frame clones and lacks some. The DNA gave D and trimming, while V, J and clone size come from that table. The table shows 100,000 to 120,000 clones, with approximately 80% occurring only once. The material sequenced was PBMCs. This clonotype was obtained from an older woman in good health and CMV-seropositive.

The DNA for the CDR3 is TGTGCCAGCTCACCTAGACTAGCGGGACGAGAGACCCAGTACTTC. It translates to CASSPRLAGRETQYF. This sequence joins TRBV18 and TRBJ2-5; 11 positions match TRBD2. The CDR3 sequence is 15 residues long. Losses at the gene ends were 3 bases for V and 4 bases for J; bases not matched to a gene: 4. CDR1 is KGHSH and CDR2 is LQKENI in the germline V gene.